This T cell receptor beta chain was retrieved from a study of PD-1 blockade in classical Hodgkin lymphoma. Points from the study as a whole: While CD8+ TCR diversity did not rise significantly by C4D1, CD4+ TCR diversity did. Reports described newly diagnosed patients as having lower baseline TCR diversity than healthy donors.

Clones were read by immunoSEQ multiplex PCR, and TCRdb kept only the in-frame ones, dropping some. The sample includes 98,000 or so clones, roughly nine tenths seen only once; the top ten take just under 20%. Every patient was affected by relapse after autologous stem cell transplantation, while exposure to brentuximab vedotin was not uniform. With 4 bases clipped from V and 5 bases from J, the junction kept 4 bases outside the gene matches. This CDR3 is built from 14 residues. Germline CDR1 and CDR2: MDHEN and SYDVKM. Of note for this clone: Antigen unknown.

The TCR sequence derives from a human donor with classical Hodgkin lymphoma. This rearrangement joins TRBV28 to TRBJ2-5; 10 bases map to TRBD2. Here the sequenced sample was peripheral blood mononuclear cells (PBMCs), taken before the second cycle of nivolumab. The CDR3 protein is CASSSSGRGETQYF. The CDR3 bases are TGTGCCAGCAGTTCTAGCGGGAGAGGGGAGACCCAGTACTTC. The full variable domain, with the rest looked up from reference TRBV28 and TRBJ2-5, is DVKVTQSSRYLVKRTGEKVFLECVQDMDHENMFWYRQDPGLGLRLIYFSYDVKMKEKGDIPEGYSVSREKKERFSLILESASTNQTSMYLCASSSSGRGETQYFGPGTRLLVL.